The next 12 T cell receptor beta chains were all read from a single sample in a study of regulatory T cells in long-lasting Graves disease. To make TCR beta libraries, researchers used iRepertoire HTBI primers and Arm-PCR of CDR3 regions. Using its own MiXCR run on the multiplex PCR reads, TCRdb lists one record per CDR3 protein. This sample has about 540,000 distinct CDR3 sequences; about 13% occur once, and the top ten carry over 7.5%. The time point was: newly diagnosed GD, antithyroid drugs for less than 3 months. PBMC-extracted RNA yielded the TCR library. The data also belong to a second study, concerning T cells in Graves' hyperthyroidism and ophthalmopathy.

Sample: peripheral blood mononuclear cells (PBMCs), taken at new diagnosis, from a patient treated with antithyroid drugs. Source of these receptors: a man between 25 and 39 years old with Graves disease.

This clonotype has a count of ten or more. The J gene is TRBJ2-7, the V gene TRBV7-2; a possible D gene is TRBD2 (5 bases). CDR1 SGHTA and CDR2 FQGNSA come from the germline V gene. Trimming took off 2 bases at V and 1 base at J, with 9 bases between the two ends. The CDR3 has 14 residues. The CDR3 region has the DNA TGTGCCAGCAGCTTAACCGGGATTTCCTACGAGCAGTACTTC. It codes for CASSLTGISYEQYF.

The V and J genes are TRBV10-2 and TRBJ2-5; 11 bases match TRBD1. Germline V gene data show CDR1 as WSHSY and CDR2 as SAAADI. The CDR3 length is 15 residues. With V trimmed by 1 base and J by 5 bases, 3 bases remained unmatched. For the CDR3, the DNA is TGCGCCAGCAGTGAGTGGACAGGGGGCCGTGAGACCCAGTACTTC. It encodes CASSEWTGGRETQYF.

This chain uses TRBV7-9 with TRBJ2-1; D remains ambiguous. The V end was cut by 5 bases, the J end by 6 bases, with 14 bases between. The CDR3 contains 14 residues. Germline V gene data show CDR1 as SEHNR and CDR2 as FQNEAQ (reference sequence). The CDR3: CASSPLMIPNEQFF. The CDR3 nucleotides read TGTGCCAGCAGCCCCTTAATGATACCCAATGAGCAGTTCTTC.

The V and J genes are TRBV6-1 and TRBJ1-6; D is perhaps TRBD1 (6 bases). Germline assignment: CDR1 MNHNS and CDR2 SASEGT. This CDR3 has 15 residues. Trimming stripped 4 bases from V and 2 bases from J, with 9 bases between. The CDR3 is CASSASGAYNSPLHF. As DNA, the CDR3 is TGTGCCAGCAGTGCTTCAGGGGCCTATAATTCACCCCTCCACTTT.

V gene TRBV29-1 combines with J gene TRBJ1-2, with 7 bases identical to TRBD1. The V and J ends lost 4 bases and 4 bases, in that order; junction bases with no gene match: 6. The CDR3 is made up of 13 amino acids. The germline gives CDR1 SQVTM, CDR2 ANQGSEA. CDR3 amino acids: CSVVDREGYGYTF. The DNA for the CDR3 is TGCAGCGTTGTAGACAGGGAGGGCTATGGCTACACCTTC.

The table lists this clonotype with many counts. The genes are TRBV27 and TRBJ2-5; D gene uncertain. CDR3 size: 11 residues. Per the germline V gene, CDR1 is MNHEY and CDR2 is SMNVEV (reference sequence). The V end lost 6 bases, the J end lost 5 bases, and 7 bases lay between the germline ends. The CDR3 reads CASSLWETQYF. CDR3 bases: TGTGCCAGCAGCTTGTGGGAGACCCAGTACTTC.

This clonotype appeared a few times. The chain is built from TRBV28 and TRBJ1-4; maybe TRBD1 (5 bases). The germline V gene has CDR1 MDHEN and CDR2 SYDVKM. V lost 8 bases and J lost 7, with 14 bases in between. The CDR3 length is 13 residues. CDR3 amino acids: CASYGGGSEKLFF. CDR3 DNA: TGTGCCAGCTACGGGGGGGGGAGTGAAAAACTGTTTTTT.

This chain connects TRBV6-1 to TRBJ2-1; D is ambiguous. The CDR3 consists of 16 residues. Per the germline V gene, CDR1 is MNHNS and CDR2 is SASEGT. Trimming took off 5 bases at V and 0 bases at J, with 14 bases between the two ends. CDR3 sequence: CASSLFARSSYNEQFF. The CDR3 nucleotides are TGTGCCAGCAGTCTTTTCGCGAGGAGCTCCTACAATGAGCAGTTCTTC.

The table lists this clonotype with many counts. The chain recombines TRBV14 with TRBJ2-3, with 10 positions matching TRBD2. The CDR3 runs to 16 residues. Germline V CDR1 and CDR2: SGHDN, FVKESK. J gave up 5 bases and V 0 bases, and 5 bases lay outside the gene matches. The DNA of the CDR3 is TGTGCCAGCAGCCAAGAATGGACTAGCGGAAGAGATACGCAGTATTTT. It specifies CASSQEWTSGRDTQYF.

The rearrangement uses TRBV30 and TRBJ2-3, with D maybe TRBD2 (6 bases). The V gene's germline CDR1 is GTSNPN and CDR2 SVGIG (reference sequence). V was clipped by 0 bases and J by 5 bases, with 18 bases between them. The CDR3 is made up of 16 amino acids. CDR3 bases: TGTGCCTGGAGTGTACGAGAGACTAGAATACTAGATACGCAGTATTTT. This gives the protein CAWSVRETRILDTQYF.

The chain has TRBV10-3 and TRBJ2-7; tentatively, D is TRBD1 (5 bases). Trimming removed 0 bases from V and 4 bases from J, with 10 bases in between. Germline V CDR1 and CDR2: ENHRY, SYGVKD. This CDR3 is built from 14 residues. CDR3 region: CAISESTVPYEQYF. The CDR3 DNA follows: TGTGCCATCAGTGAGTCGACAGTTCCTTACGAGCAGTACTTC.

This clonotype showed up just a few times. The genes are TRBV24-1 and TRBJ2-2; 11 nucleotides line up with TRBD1. Germline V gives CDR1 KGHDR, CDR2 SFDVKD. This CDR3 has 15 amino acids. The junction had 5 bases not matched to a gene; V was cut back by 7 bases and J by 5 bases. Written as DNA, the CDR3 is TGTGCCACCAGCCCGGGACAGGGGGGTACCGGGGAGCTGTTTTTT. This encodes CATSPGQGGTGELFF.